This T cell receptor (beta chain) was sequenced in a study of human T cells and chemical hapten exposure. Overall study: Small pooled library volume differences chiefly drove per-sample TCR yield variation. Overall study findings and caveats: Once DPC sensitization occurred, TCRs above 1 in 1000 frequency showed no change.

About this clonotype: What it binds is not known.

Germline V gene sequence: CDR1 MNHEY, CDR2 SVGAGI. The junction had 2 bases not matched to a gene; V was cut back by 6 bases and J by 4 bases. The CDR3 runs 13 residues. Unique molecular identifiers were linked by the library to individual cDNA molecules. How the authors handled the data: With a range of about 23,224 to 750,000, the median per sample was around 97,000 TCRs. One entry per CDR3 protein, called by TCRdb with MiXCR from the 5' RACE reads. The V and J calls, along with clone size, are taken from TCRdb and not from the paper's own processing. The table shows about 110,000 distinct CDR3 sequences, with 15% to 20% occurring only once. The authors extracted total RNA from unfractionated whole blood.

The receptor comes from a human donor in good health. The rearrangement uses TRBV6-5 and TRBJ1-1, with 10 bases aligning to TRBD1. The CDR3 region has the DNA TGTGCCAGCAGGAGACAGGGGGCCACTGAAGCTTTCTTT. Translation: CASRRQGATEAFF.